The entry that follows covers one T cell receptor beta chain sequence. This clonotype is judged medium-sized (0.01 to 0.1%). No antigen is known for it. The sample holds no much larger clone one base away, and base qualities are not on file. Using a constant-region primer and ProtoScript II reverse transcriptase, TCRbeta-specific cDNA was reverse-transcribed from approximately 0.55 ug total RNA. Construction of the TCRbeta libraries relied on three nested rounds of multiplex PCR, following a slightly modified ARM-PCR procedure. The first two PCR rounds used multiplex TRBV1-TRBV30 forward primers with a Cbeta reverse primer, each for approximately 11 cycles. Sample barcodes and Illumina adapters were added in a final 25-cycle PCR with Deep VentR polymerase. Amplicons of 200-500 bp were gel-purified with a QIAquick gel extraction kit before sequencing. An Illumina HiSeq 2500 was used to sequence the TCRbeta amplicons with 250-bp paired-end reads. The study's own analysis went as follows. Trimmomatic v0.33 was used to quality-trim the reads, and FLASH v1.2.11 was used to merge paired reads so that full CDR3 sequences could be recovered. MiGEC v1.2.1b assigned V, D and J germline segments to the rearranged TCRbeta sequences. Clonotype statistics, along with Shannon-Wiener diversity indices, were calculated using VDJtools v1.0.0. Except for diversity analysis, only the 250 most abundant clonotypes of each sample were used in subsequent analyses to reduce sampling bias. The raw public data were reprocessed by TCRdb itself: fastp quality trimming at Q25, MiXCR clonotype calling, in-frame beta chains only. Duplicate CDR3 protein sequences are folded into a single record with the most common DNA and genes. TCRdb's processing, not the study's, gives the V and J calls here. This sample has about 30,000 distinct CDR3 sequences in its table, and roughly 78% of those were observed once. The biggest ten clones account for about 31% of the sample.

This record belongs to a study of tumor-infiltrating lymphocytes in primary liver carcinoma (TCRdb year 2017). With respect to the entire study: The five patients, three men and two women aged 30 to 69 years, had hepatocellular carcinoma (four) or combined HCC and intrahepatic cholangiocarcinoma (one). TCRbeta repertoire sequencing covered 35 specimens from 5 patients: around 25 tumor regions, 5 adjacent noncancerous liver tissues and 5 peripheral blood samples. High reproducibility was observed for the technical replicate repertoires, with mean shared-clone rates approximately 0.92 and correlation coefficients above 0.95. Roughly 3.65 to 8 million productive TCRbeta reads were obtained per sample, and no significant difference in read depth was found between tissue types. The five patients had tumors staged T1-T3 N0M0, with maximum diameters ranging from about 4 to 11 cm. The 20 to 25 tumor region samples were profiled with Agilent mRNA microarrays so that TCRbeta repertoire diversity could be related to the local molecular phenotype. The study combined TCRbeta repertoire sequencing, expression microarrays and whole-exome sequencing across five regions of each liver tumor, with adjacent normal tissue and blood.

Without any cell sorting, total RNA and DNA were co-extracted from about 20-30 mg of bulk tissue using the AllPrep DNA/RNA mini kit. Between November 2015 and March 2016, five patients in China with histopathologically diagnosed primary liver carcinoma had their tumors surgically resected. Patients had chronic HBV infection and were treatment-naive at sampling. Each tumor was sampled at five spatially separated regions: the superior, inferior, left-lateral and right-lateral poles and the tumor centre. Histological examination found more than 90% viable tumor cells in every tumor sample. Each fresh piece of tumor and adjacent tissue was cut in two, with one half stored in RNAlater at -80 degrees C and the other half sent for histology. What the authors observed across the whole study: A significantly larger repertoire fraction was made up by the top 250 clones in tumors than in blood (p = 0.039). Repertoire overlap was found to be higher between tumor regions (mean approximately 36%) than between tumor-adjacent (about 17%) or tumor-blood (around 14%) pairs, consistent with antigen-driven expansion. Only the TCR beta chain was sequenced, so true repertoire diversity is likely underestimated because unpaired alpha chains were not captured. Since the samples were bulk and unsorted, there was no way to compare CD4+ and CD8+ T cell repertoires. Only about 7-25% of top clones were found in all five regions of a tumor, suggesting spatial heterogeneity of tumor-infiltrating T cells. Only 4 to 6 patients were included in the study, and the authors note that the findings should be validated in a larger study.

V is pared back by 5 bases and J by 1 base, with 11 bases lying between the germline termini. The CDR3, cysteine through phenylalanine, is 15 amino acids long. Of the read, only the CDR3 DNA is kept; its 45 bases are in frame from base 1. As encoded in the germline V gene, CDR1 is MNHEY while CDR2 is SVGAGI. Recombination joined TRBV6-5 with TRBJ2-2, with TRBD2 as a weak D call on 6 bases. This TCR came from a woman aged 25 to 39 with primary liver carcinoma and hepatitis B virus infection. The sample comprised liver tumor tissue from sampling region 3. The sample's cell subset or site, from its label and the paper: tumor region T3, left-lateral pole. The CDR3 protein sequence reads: CASSLMGLNTGELFF. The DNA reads TGTGCCAGCAGTCTCATGGGACTGAACACCGGGGAGCTGTTTTTT.